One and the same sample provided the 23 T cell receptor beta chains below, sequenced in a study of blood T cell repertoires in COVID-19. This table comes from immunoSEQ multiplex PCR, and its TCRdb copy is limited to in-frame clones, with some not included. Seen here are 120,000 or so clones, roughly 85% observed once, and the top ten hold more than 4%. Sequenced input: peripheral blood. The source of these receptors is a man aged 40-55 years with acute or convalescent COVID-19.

The DNA of the CDR3 is TGTGCCAGCAGCTTAGCGGGGAGGGGGGACTATGGCTACACCTTC. It translates to CASSLAGRGDYGYTF. J is TRBJ1-2 and V is TRBV7-2; TRBD1 might be the D (6 bases). V was trimmed by 0 bases and J by 3 bases, leaving 11 bases between them. Germline CDR1 and CDR2: SGHTA and FQGNSA. This CDR3 has 15 amino acids.

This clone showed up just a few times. The DNA for the CDR3 is TGTGCCAGCAGCATGGACAGCAATTCACCCCTCCACTTT. The encoded protein is CASSMDSNSPLHF. V usage is TRBV11-3 and J usage is TRBJ1-6; possible D gene TRBD1, 6 bases. Looked up from germline, CDR1 is SGHNT and CDR2 is YENEEA. Trimming pared 5 bases from V and 7 bases from J, leaving 9 bases between. The CDR3 contains 13 residues.

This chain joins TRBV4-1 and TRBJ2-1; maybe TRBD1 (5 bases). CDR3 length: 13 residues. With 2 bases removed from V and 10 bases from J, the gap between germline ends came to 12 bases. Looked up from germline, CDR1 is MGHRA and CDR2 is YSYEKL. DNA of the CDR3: TGCGCCAGCAGCCAACCCCTCGACAGCGAGCAGTTCTTC. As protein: CASSQPLDSEQFF.

The CDR3, as DNA: TGCGCCAGCAGCCTACGGGGGGGCAATCAGCCCCAGCATTTT. Translated, it gives CASSLRGGNQPQHF. The chain has TRBV4-3 and TRBJ1-5, with TRBD1 as a possible D gene (5 bases). The V end was cut by 4 bases, the J end by 2 bases, with 9 bases between. Per germline, CDR1 LGHNA and CDR2 YSLEER. CDR3 length: 14 amino acids.

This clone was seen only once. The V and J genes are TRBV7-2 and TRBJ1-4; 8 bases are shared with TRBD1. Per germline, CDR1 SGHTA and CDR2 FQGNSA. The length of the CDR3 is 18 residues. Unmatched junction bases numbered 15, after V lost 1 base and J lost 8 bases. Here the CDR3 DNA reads TGTGCCAGCAGCTTAGATCCGGCAGGGGGCCTTTTTTGGGAAAAACTGTTTTTT. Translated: CASSLDPAGGLFWEKLFF.

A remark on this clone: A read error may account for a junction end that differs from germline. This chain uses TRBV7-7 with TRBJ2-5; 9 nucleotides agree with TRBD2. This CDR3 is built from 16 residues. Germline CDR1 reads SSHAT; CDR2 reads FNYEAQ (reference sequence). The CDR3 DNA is TGTGCTAGCAGCCCGGCTAAGCGGGGGGCGGTAGAGACCCAGTACTTC. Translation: CASSPAKRGAVETQYF.

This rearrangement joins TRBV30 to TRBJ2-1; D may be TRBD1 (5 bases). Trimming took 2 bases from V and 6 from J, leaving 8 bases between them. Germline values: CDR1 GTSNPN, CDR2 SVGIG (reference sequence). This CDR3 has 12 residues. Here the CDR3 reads CAWSRQTNEQFF. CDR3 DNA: TGTGCCTGGAGTAGACAGACCAATGAGCAGTTCTTC.

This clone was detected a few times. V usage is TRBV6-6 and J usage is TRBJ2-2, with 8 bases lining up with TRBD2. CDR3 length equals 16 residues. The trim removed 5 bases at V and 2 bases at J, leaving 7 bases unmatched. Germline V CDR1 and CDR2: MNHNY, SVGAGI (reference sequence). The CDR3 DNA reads TGTGCCAGCAGTCTCGGGAGGGCCGCAAACACCGGGGAGCTGTTTTTT. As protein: CASSLGRAANTGELFF.

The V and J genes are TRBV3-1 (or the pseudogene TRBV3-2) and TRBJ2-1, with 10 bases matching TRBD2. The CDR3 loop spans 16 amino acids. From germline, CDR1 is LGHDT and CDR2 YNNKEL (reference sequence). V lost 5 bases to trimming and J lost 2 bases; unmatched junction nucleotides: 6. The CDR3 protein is CASSSSGGEPYNEQFF. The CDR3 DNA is TGTGCCAGCAGCTCAAGCGGGGGGGAGCCCTACAATGAGCAGTTCTTC.

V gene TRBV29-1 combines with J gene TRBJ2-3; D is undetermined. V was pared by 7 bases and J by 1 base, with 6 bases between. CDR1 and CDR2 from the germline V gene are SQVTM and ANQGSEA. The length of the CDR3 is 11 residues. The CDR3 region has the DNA TGCAGCGGCCGGGGCACAGATACGCAGTATTTT. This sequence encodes CSGRGTDTQYF.

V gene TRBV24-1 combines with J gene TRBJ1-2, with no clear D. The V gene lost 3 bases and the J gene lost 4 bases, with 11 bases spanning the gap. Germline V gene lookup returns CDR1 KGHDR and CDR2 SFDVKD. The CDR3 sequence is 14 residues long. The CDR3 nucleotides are TGTGCCACCAGTGATAACAGAAACTTCTATGGCTACACCTTC. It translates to CATSDNRNFYGYTF.

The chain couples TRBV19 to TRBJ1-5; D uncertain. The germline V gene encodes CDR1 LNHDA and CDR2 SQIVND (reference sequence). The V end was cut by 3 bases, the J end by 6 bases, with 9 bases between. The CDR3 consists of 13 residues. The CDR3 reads CASSISWSQPQHF. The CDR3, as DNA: TGTGCCAGTAGTATTTCCTGGAGTCAGCCCCAGCATTTT.

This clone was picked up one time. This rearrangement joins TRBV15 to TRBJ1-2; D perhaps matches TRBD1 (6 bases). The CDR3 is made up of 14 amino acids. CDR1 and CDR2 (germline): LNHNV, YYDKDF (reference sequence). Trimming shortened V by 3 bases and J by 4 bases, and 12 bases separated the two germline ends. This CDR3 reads CATSSPGQPYGYTF. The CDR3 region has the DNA TGTGCCACCAGCAGCCCTGGACAGCCCTATGGCTACACCTTC.

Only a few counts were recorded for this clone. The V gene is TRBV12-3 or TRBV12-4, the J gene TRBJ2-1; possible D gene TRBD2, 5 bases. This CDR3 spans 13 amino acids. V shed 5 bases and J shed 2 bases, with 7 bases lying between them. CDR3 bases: TGTGCCAGCAGTCTCGGGACCTACAATGAGCAGTTCTTC. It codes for CASSLGTYNEQFF.

CDR3 amino acids: CAIRDITYEQYF. Written as DNA, the CDR3 is TGTGCCATCCGGGACATAACCTACGAGCAGTACTTC. The genes are TRBV10-3 and TRBJ2-7, with D maybe TRBD1 (6 bases). V was clipped by 8 bases and J by 2 bases, with 10 bases between them. CDR1 and CDR2 from the germline V gene are ENHRY and SYGVKD. The CDR3 length is 12 residues.

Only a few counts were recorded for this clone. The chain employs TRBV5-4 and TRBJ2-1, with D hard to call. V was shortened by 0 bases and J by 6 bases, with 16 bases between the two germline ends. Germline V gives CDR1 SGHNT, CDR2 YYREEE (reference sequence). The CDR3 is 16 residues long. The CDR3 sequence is CASSLVAFSGRNEQFF. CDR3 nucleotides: TGTGCCAGCAGCTTGGTCGCCTTTTCAGGCCGCAATGAGCAGTTCTTC. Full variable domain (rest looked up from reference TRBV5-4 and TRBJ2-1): ETGVTQSPTHLIKTRGQQVTLRCSSQSGHNTVSWYQQALGQGPQFIFQYYREEENGRGNFPPRFSGLQFPNYSSELNVNALELDDSALYLCASSLVAFSGRNEQFFGPGTRLTVL.

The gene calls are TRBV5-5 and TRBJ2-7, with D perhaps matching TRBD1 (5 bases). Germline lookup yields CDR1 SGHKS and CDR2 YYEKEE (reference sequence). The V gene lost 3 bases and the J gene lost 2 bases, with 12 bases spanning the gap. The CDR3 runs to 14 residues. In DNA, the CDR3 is TGTGCCAGCAGCTCGCAGGGTGCCACCTACGAGCAGTACTTC. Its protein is CASSSQGATYEQYF.

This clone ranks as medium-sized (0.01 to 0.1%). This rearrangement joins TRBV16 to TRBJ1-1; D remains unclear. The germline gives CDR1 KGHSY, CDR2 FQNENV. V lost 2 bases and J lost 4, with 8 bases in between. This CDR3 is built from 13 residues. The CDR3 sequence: CASSQGGGTEAFF. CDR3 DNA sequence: TGTGCCAGCAGCCAAGGCGGAGGCACTGAAGCTTTCTTT.

In nucleotides, the CDR3 is TGTGCCAGCAGCTTTCAGGGCGGCACTGAAGCTTTCTTT. Its translation: CASSFQGGTEAFF. The chain links TRBV7-9 to TRBJ1-1, with D tentatively TRBD1 (5 bases). Trimming cost V 3 bases and J 4 bases, with 9 bases left between them. Germline loops: CDR1 SEHNR, CDR2 FQNEAQ (reference sequence). CDR3 length: 13 amino acids.

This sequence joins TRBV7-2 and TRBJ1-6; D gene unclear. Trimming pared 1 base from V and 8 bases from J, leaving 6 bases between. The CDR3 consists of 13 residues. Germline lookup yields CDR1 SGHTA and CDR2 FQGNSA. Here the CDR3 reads CASSLDGDSPLHF. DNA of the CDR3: TGTGCCAGCAGCTTAGACGGAGATTCACCCCTCCACTTT.

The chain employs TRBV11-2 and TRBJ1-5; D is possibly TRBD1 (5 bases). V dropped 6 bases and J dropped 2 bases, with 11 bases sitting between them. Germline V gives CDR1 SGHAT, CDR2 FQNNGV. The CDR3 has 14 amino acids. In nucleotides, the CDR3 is TGTGCCAGCAGTATAACAGGTGGCAATCAGCCCCAGCATTTT. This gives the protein CASSITGGNQPQHF. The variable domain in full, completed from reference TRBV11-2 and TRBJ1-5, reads EAGVAQSPRYKIIEKRQSVAFWCNPISGHATLYWYQQILGQGPKLLIQFQNNGVVDDSQLPKDRFSAERLKGVDSTLKIQPAKLEDSAVYLCASSITGGNQPQHFGDGTRLSIL.

CDR3 amino acids: CASSSGQDQPQHF. The CDR3 DNA reads as TGTGCCAGCAGCAGTGGACAGGATCAGCCCCAGCATTTT. The chain carries TRBV5-6 and TRBJ1-5, with 7 bases matching TRBD1. CDR3 size: 13 residues. Germline loops: CDR1 SGHDT, CDR2 YYEEEE. The ends lost 4 bases at V and 5 bases at J; junction bases unmatched: 3.

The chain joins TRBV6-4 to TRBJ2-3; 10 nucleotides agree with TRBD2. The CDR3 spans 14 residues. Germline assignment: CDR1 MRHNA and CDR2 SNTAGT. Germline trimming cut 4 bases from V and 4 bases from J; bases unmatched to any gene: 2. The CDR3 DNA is TGTGCCAGCAGTGTTCTAGCGGGAGCAGATACGCAGTATTTT. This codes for CASSVLAGADTQYF.